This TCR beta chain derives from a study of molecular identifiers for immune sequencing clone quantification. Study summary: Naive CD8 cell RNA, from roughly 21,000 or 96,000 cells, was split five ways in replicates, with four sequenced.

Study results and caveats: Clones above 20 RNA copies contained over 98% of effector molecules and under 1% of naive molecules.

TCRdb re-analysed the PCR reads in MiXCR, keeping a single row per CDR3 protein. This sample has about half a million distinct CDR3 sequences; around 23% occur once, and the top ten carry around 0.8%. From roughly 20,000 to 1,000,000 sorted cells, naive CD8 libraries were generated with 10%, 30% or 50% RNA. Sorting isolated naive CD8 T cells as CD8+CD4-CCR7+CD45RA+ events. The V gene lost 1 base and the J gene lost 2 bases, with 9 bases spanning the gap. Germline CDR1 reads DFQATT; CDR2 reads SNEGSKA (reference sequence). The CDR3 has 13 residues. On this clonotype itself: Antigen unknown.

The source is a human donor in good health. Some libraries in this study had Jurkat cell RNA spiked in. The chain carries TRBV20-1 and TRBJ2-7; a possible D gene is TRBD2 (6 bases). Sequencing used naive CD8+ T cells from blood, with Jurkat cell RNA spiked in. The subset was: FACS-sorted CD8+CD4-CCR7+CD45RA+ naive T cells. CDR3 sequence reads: CSARGDSPYEQYF. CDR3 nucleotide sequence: TGCAGTGCTAGAGGGGACTCCCCCTACGAGCAGTACTTC.